A selection of T cell receptor beta chains follows, all from one sample in a study of T-cell memory formation after mild COVID-19. MiXCR, applied by TCRdb to the 5' RACE reads, yields one record per CDR3 protein. The data hold 120,000 or so distinct CDR3 sequences, with 16% observed a single time. The sample taken for sequencing was PBMCs or a T cell subset sorted from them (not recorded which). Source of these receptors: an adult woman who had mild COVID-19 (a few samples of this study predate the infection). Cell type and time point are not known. The conserved cysteine and the conserved F or W are not part of the CDR3 here.

v_call cdr3_length cdr3_aa
TRBV24-1 13 ATRPDRGENTEAF
TRBV5-1 11 ASREGSTDTQY
TRBV5-1 13 ASSLSTGVGNEQF
TRBV6-5 11 ASRRESTDTQY
TRBV7-2 12 ASSETGRQETQY
TRBV5-1 12 ASSFRYLTDTQY
TRBV27 15 ASSPPLAGGRSDTQY
TRBV13 12 ASSDAGHTYEQY
TRBV3-2 17 ASSQGGLAASASTDTQY
TRBV20-1 9 SARLAGGYT
TRBV6-1 11 ASSELNFPEQY
TRBV6-4 14 ASSDSLRYSYNEQF
TRBV29-1 13 SVSRTWGSSYEQY
TRBV7-8 15 ASSQRKWENSYNEQF
TRBV9 13 ASSTPGTAGNTIY
TRBV7-9 11 ASSPGTGKEAF
TRBV7-9 10 ASSLDLPELF
TRBV12-3/TRBV12-4 14 ASSPTGLAGDYEQY
TRBV12-3/TRBV12-4 12 ASSTSGDMDTQY
TRBV15 11 ATSRDLANEQF
TRBV20-1 12 SAPIDRSYNEQF
TRBV24-1 11 ATGEPDSYEQY
TRBV15 12 ATSRVGQSYEQY
TRBV5-5 12 ASSLTVPNTEAF
TRBV25-1 12 ASRDSGRIYGYT
TRBV19 15 ASSITTRAYSNQPQH
TRBV7-9 13 ASSSTSGTYNEQF
TRBV2 11 ASSLQAADTQY
TRBV5-1 10 ASSPTVDTQY
TRBV7-6 13 ASSPSGLGDQPQH
TRBV6-6 13 ASSYTSLSTDTQY
TRBV7-6 14 ASSLATGATPYEQY
TRBV30 13 AWTRTVRMNTEAF
TRBV12-3/TRBV12-4 12 ASRGEPNTGELF
TRBV6-6 13 ASSPRTGGGSPLH
TRBV7-6 11 ASSVTRDNEQF
TRBV3-1 10 ASSPGPDTQY
TRBV7-9 13 ASSLARGTVNEQF
TRBV10-3 11 AISETGTYEQY
TRBV6-5 13 ASSPPGGSPDTQY
TRBV18 13 ASSPPSGGLYEQY
TRBV12-3/TRBV12-4 12 ASSRTGAYNEQF
TRBV12-3/TRBV12-4 15 ASSRQGSHLSNQPQH
TRBV12-3/TRBV12-4 12 ASSLLMGTDTQY
TRBV7-2 11 ASSLDRRETQY
TRBV4-1 13 ASSQGRGGTDTQY
TRBV5-1 14 ASSLGTSEGNNEQF
TRBV3-1 11 ASLGQGNTEAF
TRBV6-5 12 ASSYLGRQYEQY
TRBV27 14 ASSFEPGQGPYEQY